One and the same sample provided the 5 T cell receptor beta chains below, sequenced in a study of PD-1 blockade in classical Hodgkin lymphoma. No patient escaped relapse after autologous stem cell transplantation, and brentuximab vedotin exposure varied. Assay: immunoSEQ multiplex PCR; the TCRdb copy retains only in-frame clones and omits some. The table lists around 58,000 clones, about 92% of them singletons. The sample consisted of peripheral blood mononuclear cells (PBMCs), taken at baseline. All receptors come from a human donor with classical Hodgkin lymphoma.

The V gene is TRBV13, the J gene TRBJ2-5, with D perhaps matching TRBD2 (5 bases). This CDR3 comprises 13 residues. Trimming cost V 6 bases and J 2 bases, with 10 bases left between them. Germline V CDR1 and CDR2: PRHDT, FYEKMQ (reference sequence). The CDR3 DNA sequence: TGTGCCAGCAGGCTCCGGGGACAAGAGACCCAGTACTTC. This sequence encodes CASRLRGQETQYF.

The CDR3 protein is CAIMRGPEGGTQYF. The CDR3 region has the DNA TGTGCCATCATGCGGGGGCCGGAAGGGGGGACGCAGTATTTT. V gene TRBV10-3 combines with J gene TRBJ2-3; D is perhaps TRBD2 (7 bases). There are 14 residues in the CDR3. Trimming removed 7 bases from V and 9 bases from J, with 20 bases in between. The germline CDR1 and CDR2 sequences are ENHRY and SYGVKD.

This clone was detected once. J is TRBJ2-1 and V is TRBV27; D tentatively reads TRBD1 or TRBD2 (6 bases each). Per the germline V gene, CDR1 is MNHEY and CDR2 is SMNVEV (reference sequence). Trimming stripped 2 bases from V and 1 base from J, with 21 bases between. The CDR3 runs to 19 residues. DNA of the CDR3: TGTGCCAGCAGTTTAGAGGCGATGGGGGGCCTTAGGTCCTACAATGAGCAGTTCTTC. Amino acid sequence: CASSLEAMGGLRSYNEQFF.

V gene TRBV27 combines with J gene TRBJ2-1; 7 bases are a match to TRBD2. Germline V gene data show CDR1 as MNHEY and CDR2 as SMNVEV (reference sequence). The CDR3 extends over 16 amino acids. The V segment lost 5 bases and the J segment 6 bases; nucleotides outside the gene matches: 13. The CDR3 DNA reads TGTGCCAGCAGTCAACAACCGCCGGGGACTACCAATGAGCAGTTCTTC. This gives the protein CASSQQPPGTTNEQFF.

The chain combines TRBV18 with TRBJ1-1; D unclear. Germline loops: CDR1 KGHSH, CDR2 LQKENI. The CDR3 spans 15 residues. The V and J ends lost 2 bases and 3 bases respectively, with 13 bases between them. The CDR3 sequence: CASSPRGRSDTEAFF. The CDR3 coding sequence is TGTGCCAGCTCACCAAGAGGCAGGTCGGACACTGAAGCTTTCTTT. The variable domain in full, with the rest retrieved from reference TRBV18 and TRBJ1-1, is NAGVMQNPRHLVRRRGQEARLRCSPMKGHSHVYWYRQLPEEGLKFMVYLQKENIIDESGMPKERFSAEFPKEGPSILRIQQVVRGDSAAYFCASSPRGRSDTEAFFGQGTRLTVV.